A selection of T cell receptor beta chains follows, all from one sample in a study of glioma-infiltrating T cells after dendritic cell vaccination. Sequencing was performed with immunoSEQ multiplex PCR; in TCRdb, only in-frame clones are kept and a portion is missing. The sample contains roughly 100,000 clones, about four fifths of which appear only once. The source material was blood, sampled before dendritic cell vaccination. Every receptor here comes from a human donor with glioblastoma. Both conserved end residues are part of each CDR3. A D gene is named only where the DNA matches it firmly. Clone size is given for some rows only: seen once, a few or many times, or a class if the clone is expanded.

-,few,TRBJ2-3,TRBV30,CAWSVRKGARTDTQYF,TGTGCCTGGAGTGTACGGAAAGGGGCGAGAACAGATACGCAGTATTTT
TRBD2,-,TRBJ2-3,TRBV7-9,CASSSTSGETDTQYF,TGTGCCAGCAGTTCCACTAGCGGGGAAACAGATACGCAGTATTTT
-,-,TRBJ1-2,TRBV6-5,CASSTVTVYGYTF,TGTGCCAGCAGTACCGTTACAGTATATGGCTACACCTTC
TRBD2,-,TRBJ2-5,TRBV5-6,CASSPRGLAEETQYF,TGTGCCAGCAGCCCCCGGGGACTAGCTGAAGAGACCCAGTACTTC
-,-,TRBJ1-5,TRBV27,CASSPQQFNQPQHF,TGTGCCAGCAGCCCACAGCAATTCAATCAGCCCCAGCATTTT
-,-,TRBJ1-2,TRBV4-1,CASSQEVLLGAEDGYTF,TGCGCCAGCAGCCAAGAAGTCCTTTTAGGGGCCGAGGATGGCTACACCTTC
TRBD2,-,TRBJ2-1,TRBV6-4,CASSLAGLAGGNEQFF,TGTGCCAGCAGCCTAGCAGGACTAGCGGGGGGTAATGAGCAGTTCTTC
TRBD1,-,TRBJ1-1,TRBV6-5,CASRWTGGSTEAFF,TGTGCCAGCAGATGGACAGGGGGGAGCACTGAAGCTTTCTTT
TRBD2,-,TRBJ2-3,TRBV12-5,CASRRASGGEVTQYF,TGTGCTAGCAGAAGGGCTAGCGGGGGTGAAGTTACGCAGTATTTT
TRBD1,-,TRBJ1-1,TRBV5-1,CASSLESSGGAFF,TGCGCCAGCAGCTTAGAGTCTTCAGGGGGCGCTTTCTTT
-,few,TRBJ2-7,TRBV11-3,CASSFLVFYEQYF,TGTGCCAGCAGCTTTCTAGTCTTCTACGAGCAGTACTTC
-,-,TRBJ2-5,TRBV7-2,CASSLQRRRQETQYF,TGTGCCAGCAGCTTACAGCGGAGGCGCCAAGAGACCCAGTACTTC
-,-,TRBJ2-3,TRBV18,CASSPRGRTTDTQYF,TGTGCCAGCTCACCACGTGGCAGAACCACAGATACGCAGTATTTT
-,-,TRBJ1-1,TRBV7-8,CASSLALGKDTEAFF,TGTGCCAGCAGCTTAGCTCTCGGGAAGGACACTGAAGCTTTCTTT
-,-,TRBJ2-7,TRBV20-1,CSATLTYEQYF,TGCAGTGCTACCCTAACCTACGAGCAGTACTTC
-,-,TRBJ2-7,TRBV29-1,CSVDTGEQYF,TGCAGCGTTGATACGGGTGAGCAGTACTTC
TRBD1,-,TRBJ2-5,TRBV6-5,CASSYSRTGGETQYF,TGTGCCAGCAGTTACTCCAGGACAGGGGGAGAGACCCAGTACTTC
-,few,TRBJ2-7,TRBV10-3,CAKGSSGMAYEQYF,TGTGCCAAGGGCTCCTCGGGAATGGCCTACGAGCAGTACTTC
-,-,TRBJ1-2,TRBV27,CASSLGGNYGYTF,TGTGCCAGCAGTTTAGGAGGAAACTATGGCTACACCTTC
-,-,TRBJ1-1,TRBV27,CASSLTPRGTEAFF,TGTGCCAGCAGTTTAACCCCACGGGGCACTGAAGCTTTCTTT
-,-,TRBJ1-5,TRBV5-8,CASSADLRQPQHF,TGTGCCAGCAGCGCCGATCTGAGACAGCCCCAGCATTTT
TRBD2,once,TRBJ2-2,TRBV5-8,CASSLRTSGGQGELFF,TGTGCCAGCAGCCTTCGGACTAGCGGGGGGCAAGGGGAGCTGTTTTTT
-,once,TRBJ1-1,TRBV20-1,CSARAETAAFF,TGCAGTGCTAGAGCAGAGACAGCAGCTTTCTTT
-,-,TRBJ1-5,TRBV18,CASSPPRRAGQQPQHF,TGTGCCAGCTCACCACCGAGGCGGGCGGGGCAACAGCCCCAGCATTTT
TRBD1,-,TRBJ2-3,TRBV5-1,CASSFSGGADTQYF,TGCGCCAGCAGCTTTTCAGGGGGAGCAGATACGCAGTATTTT
-,-,TRBJ2-2,TRBV6-4,CASSAGVANTGELFF,TGTGCCAGCAGTGCGGGAGTCGCGAACACCGGGGAGCTGTTTTTT
-,-,TRBJ1-1,TRBV11-2,CASSLTALNTEAFF,TGTGCCAGCAGCTTGACAGCGTTGAACACTGAAGCTTTCTTT
TRBD2,-,TRBJ2-1,TRBV4-3,CASSPSGGPYNEQFF,TGCGCCAGCAGCCCTAGCGGGGGGCCCTACAATGAGCAGTTCTTC
TRBD1,-,TRBJ1-3,TRBV11-2,CASSSIRDRSGNTIYF,TGTGCCAGCAGCTCCATCCGGGACAGATCTGGAAACACCATATATTTT
-,-,TRBJ2-3,TRBV27,CASPPVGGFITDTQYF,TGTGCCAGCCCCCCTGTCGGCGGGTTTATCACAGATACGCAGTATTTT
-,-,TRBJ1-4,TRBV15,CATSRDQGPTTNEKLFF,TGTGCCACCAGCAGAGATCAGGGTCCAACAACTAATGAAAAACTGTTTTTT
TRBD1,-,TRBJ2-6,TRBV29-1,CSVEETGSPGANVLTF,TGCAGCGTTGAAGAGACAGGGTCCCCTGGGGCCAACGTCCTGACTTTC
TRBD1,-,TRBJ1-5,TRBV5-1,CASSPGQYSNQPQHF,TGCGCCAGCAGCCCGGGACAGTATAGCAATCAGCCCCAGCATTTT
-,-,TRBJ2-6,TRBV12-5,CASGLVANEASSSGANVLTF,TGTGCTAGTGGTTTGGTAGCAAATGAGGCTAGTTCCTCTGGGGCCAACGTCCTGACTTTC
-,-,TRBJ2-7,TRBV27,CASSTRNSPYEQYF,TGTGCCAGCAGCACCCGGAACAGCCCCTACGAGCAGTACTTC
-,-,TRBJ1-1,TRBV6-5,CASGGGNTEAFF,TGTGCCAGCGGGGGGGGGAACACTGAAGCTTTCTTT
-,-,TRBJ2-3,TRBV5-4,CASSSLSTDTQYF,TGTGCCAGCAGCTCCCTTAGCACAGATACGCAGTATTTT
-,-,TRBJ1-1,TRBV30,CAWSAATGPNTEAFF,TGTGCCTGGAGTGCCGCGACAGGCCCGAACACTGAAGCTTTCTTT
TRBD1,-,TRBJ2-1,TRBV18,CASSPGQGVSYNEQFF,TGTGCCAGCTCACCGGGACAGGGGGTCTCCTACAATGAGCAGTTCTTC
-,-,TRBJ2-7,TRBV7-8,CASSFTDSGSYEQYF,TGTGCCAGCAGCTTTACCGACTCCGGCTCCTACGAGCAGTACTTC
-,-,TRBJ1-3,TRBV13,CASRYTGSGGNTIYF,TGTGCCAGCAGATACACAGGCTCCGGGGGAAACACCATATATTTT
TRBD1,-,TRBJ2-1,TRBV27,CASSYIGRGPEQFF,TGTGCCAGCAGTTACATTGGCAGGGGGCCTGAGCAGTTCTTC
TRBD1,-,TRBJ2-3,TRBV7-2,CASSFGTGGADTQYF,TGTGCCAGCAGCTTTGGGACAGGGGGTGCAGATACGCAGTATTTT
-,-,TRBJ1-1,TRBV6-5,CASSEAARAEAFF,TGTGCCAGCAGTGAAGCGGCGCGGGCTGAAGCTTTCTTT
-,-,TRBJ2-3,TRBV30,CAWSPPGRENTDTQYF,TGTGCCTGGAGTCCGCCTGGGAGAGAGAACACAGATACGCAGTATTTT
-,-,TRBJ1-2,TRBV18,CASSPMDRGNEPDNYGYTF,TGTGCCAGCTCACCAATGGACCGGGGAAACGAACCTGATAACTATGGTTACACCTTC
TRBD1,-,TRBJ1-2,TRBV13,CASSPPGQGAQGYTF,TGTGCCAGCAGTCCACCGGGACAGGGGGCGCAAGGCTACACCTTC
TRBD1,-,TRBJ1-2,TRBV15,CASGDRGKLNYGYTF,TGTGCCAGCGGAGACAGGGGGAAGCTAAACTATGGCTACACCTTC
-,-,TRBJ2-7,TRBV7-9,CASSLGGGTPYEQYF,TGTGCCAGCAGCTTAGGGGGAGGCACACCCTACGAGCAGTACTTC
TRBD1,-,TRBJ1-6,TRBV6-5,CASSYPAGGGDSPLHF,TGTGCCAGCAGTTACCCTGCGGGAGGGGGCGATTCACCCCTCCACTTT
-,-,TRBJ1-2,TRBV6-1,CASSEALQATYGYTF,TGTGCCAGCAGTGAAGCGCTTCAAGCTACCTATGGCTACACCTTC
-,few,TRBJ2-7,TRBV30,CAWRVRGYEQYF,TGTGCCTGGAGGGTCAGGGGCTACGAGCAGTACTTC
-,-,TRBJ2-5,TRBV2,CASRSEVQETQYF,TGTGCCAGCAGATCGGAGGTCCAAGAGACCCAGTACTTC
-,-,TRBJ1-1,TRBV5-6,CASSLFGEMNTEAFF,TGTGCCAGCAGTCTTTTCGGGGAAATGAACACTGAAGCTTTCTTT
-,-,TRBJ2-4,TRBV14,CASSLSRGAQNIQYF,TGTGCCAGCAGCCTTAGCCGGGGGGCCCAAAACATTCAGTACTTC
TRBD1,-,TRBJ2-7,TRBV28,CASRPQDRAAYEQYF,TGTGCCAGCAGACCCCAGGACAGGGCCGCCTACGAGCAGTACTTC
TRBD2,once,TRBJ2-2,TRBV7-2,CASSSSSGGTGELFF,TGTGCCAGCAGCTCATCTAGCGGGGGGACCGGGGAGCTGTTTTTT
TRBD1,-,TRBJ1-2,TRBV11-2,CASSLNRGAGTF,TGTGCCAGCAGCTTAAACAGGGGGGCTGGGACCTTC
-,once,TRBJ1-1,TRBV4-1,CASTTPSKRTEAFF,TGCGCCAGCACCACCCCGAGTAAGCGAACTGAAGCTTTCTTT
-,-,TRBJ1-6,TRBV18,CASSLGTVGSPLHF,TGTGCCAGCTCATTAGGGACTGTTGGTTCACCCCTCCACTTT